Shown below are 13 T cell receptor beta chains from a single sample sequenced in a study of T cell responses to AZD1222 COVID-19 vaccine. The data were produced by immunoSEQ multiplex PCR, yet TCRdb's version contains in-frame clones alone and is incomplete. The profile shows some 170,000 clones, about 91% of them singletons. Sequences were derived from peripheral blood, sampled on day 0 of MenACWY control vaccination. The receptors derive from an adult in good health.

The chain joins TRBV28 to TRBJ2-4; TRBD1 agrees at 8 bases. CDR1 is MDHEN, CDR2 SYDVKM, per germline. Trimming cost V 8 bases and J 5 bases; bases outside gene matches: 8. The CDR3 covers 14 residues. The CDR3 reads CASRPFRGQNIQYF. For the CDR3, the DNA is TGTGCCAGCCGTCCTTTCAGGGGGCAAAACATTCAGTACTTC.

The V gene is TRBV6-2 or TRBV6-3, the J gene TRBJ1-2; D possibly corresponds to TRBD1 (5 bases). V gave up 6 bases and J gave up 4 bases, with 12 bases separating them. Per germline, CDR1 MNHEY and CDR2 SVGEGT. This CDR3 contains 13 residues. The CDR3 DNA reads TGTGCCAGCAGCCTCCCCGGGGGCTATGGCTACACCTTC. Translation gives CASSLPGGYGYTF.

This clone has just a few counts. The chain carries TRBV3-1 (or the pseudogene TRBV3-2) and TRBJ1-2, with D perhaps TRBD1 (6 bases). Germline loops: CDR1 LGHDT, CDR2 YNNKEL (reference sequence). The V end was cut by 1 base, the J end by 7 bases, with 16 bases between. CDR3 length equals 15 residues. The CDR3 sequence: CASSQVSGAGSGYTF. The CDR3, as DNA: TGTGCCAGCAGCCAAGTTTCAGGGGCAGGATCTGGCTACACCTTC.

This chain uses TRBV2 with TRBJ1-6; 8 nucleotides agree with TRBD1. Trimming took 5 bases from V and 8 from J; bases not matched to a gene: 5. The CDR3 runs to 14 residues. CDR1 is SNHLY, CDR2 FYNNEI, per germline. CDR3 region: CASSQDREHSPLHF. The CDR3 nucleotides read TGTGCCAGCAGTCAGGACAGGGAGCATTCACCCCTCCACTTT. Looking up the rest from reference TRBV2 and TRBJ1-6 gives the full variable domain: EPEVTQTPSHQVTQMGQEVILRCVPISNHLYFYWYRQILGQKVEFLVSFYNNEISEKSEIFDDQFSVERPDGSNFTLKIRSTKLEDSAMYFCASSQDREHSPLHFGNGTRLTVT.

V and J are TRBV7-8 and TRBJ1-4; 7 nucleotides align to TRBD1. CDR1 is SGHVS and CDR2 is FQNEAQ in the germline V gene. V was clipped by 5 bases and J by 3 bases; unmatched bases: 6. This CDR3 region has 15 residues. The CDR3 DNA reads as TGTGCCAGCAGCCCCCTGGACAGGCCTAATGAAAAACTGTTTTTT. This translates into CASSPLDRPNEKLFF.

The rearrangement links TRBV4-2 to TRBJ1-4; no firm D call. The CDR3 is 14 residues long. Germline CDR1 and CDR2: LGHNA and YNFKEQ. V lost 0 bases and J 7 bases, leaving 9 bases between the germline ends. This CDR3 is CASSQEALGEKLFF. The CDR3 nucleotides are TGTGCCAGCAGCCAAGAGGCGTTGGGTGAAAAACTGTTTTTT.

The V gene is TRBV6-5, the J gene TRBJ1-2, with D perhaps matching TRBD1 (5 bases). The CDR3 covers 14 residues. Germline-derived CDR1 and CDR2 are MNHEY and SVGAGI. Trimming left V 0 bases short and J 7 bases short, with 12 bases between. This CDR3 reads CASSYSTRVGGYTF. Written as DNA, the CDR3 is TGTGCCAGCAGTTACTCGACCAGGGTCGGTGGCTACACCTTC.

The V gene is TRBV28, the J gene TRBJ1-1; no definite D call. The CDR3 is 14 amino acids. CDR1 and CDR2 from the germline V gene are MDHEN and SYDVKM. The germline V and J ends were trimmed by 2 bases and 3 bases, with 10 bases remaining between them. CDR3: CASSLVRGHTEAFF. The CDR3 DNA reads TGTGCCAGCAGTTTAGTACGCGGCCACACTGAAGCTTTCTTT.

The rearrangement uses TRBV24-1 and TRBJ2-5; D uncertain. Per the germline V gene, CDR1 is KGHDR and CDR2 is SFDVKD. The CDR3 has 14 residues. V was cut by 1 base and J by 5 bases, with 10 bases left in between. The CDR3 coding sequence is TGTGCCACCAGTGATTTTGGCCCCAGCGAGACCCAGTACTTC. Residues: CATSDFGPSETQYF.

The chain recombines TRBV9 with TRBJ2-1; maybe TRBD2 (6 bases). CDR1 is SGDLS, CDR2 YYNGEE, per germline. This CDR3 comprises 14 residues. Deletions cut 3 bases from V and 6 bases from J, with 13 bases between. DNA of the CDR3: TGTGCCAGCAGCGCCGGGACTGAGGTCAATGAGCAGTTCTTC. Protein: CASSAGTEVNEQFF.

V gene TRBV2 combines with J gene TRBJ2-7, with D maybe TRBD1 (6 bases). V lost 5 bases and J 4 bases, leaving 9 bases between the germline ends. Germline CDR1 SNHLY, CDR2 FYNNEI. There are 12 residues in the CDR3. The DNA for the CDR3 is TGTGCCAGCAGTAGGACAGTGTACGAGCAGTACTTC. Protein sequence: CASSRTVYEQYF.

The chain joins TRBV19 to TRBJ2-7, with unresolved D. V lost 5 bases and J 6 bases, leaving 11 bases between the germline ends. There are 12 residues in the CDR3. The V gene's germline CDR1 is LNHDA and CDR2 SQIVND (reference sequence). This chain's CDR3 is CASSQPWGEQYF. CDR3 DNA sequence: TGTGCCAGTAGTCAACCTTGGGGCGAGCAGTACTTC. The full variable domain, completed using reference TRBV19 and TRBJ2-7, is DGGITQSPKYLFRKEGQNVTLSCEQNLNHDAMYWYRQDPGQGLRLIYYSQIVNDFQKGDIAEGYSVSREKKESFPLTVTSAQKNPTAFYLCASSQPWGEQYFGPGTRLTVT.

This chain links TRBV28 with TRBJ1-2, with D perhaps matching TRBD1 (5 bases). Trimming removed 6 bases from V and 6 bases from J, with 17 bases in between. Germline CDR1 MDHEN, CDR2 SYDVKM. CDR3 length equals 14 residues. The DNA for the CDR3 is TGTGCCAGCAGGAACCCAATTGGGGGTCATGGCTACACCTTC. Translated, it gives CASRNPIGGHGYTF.